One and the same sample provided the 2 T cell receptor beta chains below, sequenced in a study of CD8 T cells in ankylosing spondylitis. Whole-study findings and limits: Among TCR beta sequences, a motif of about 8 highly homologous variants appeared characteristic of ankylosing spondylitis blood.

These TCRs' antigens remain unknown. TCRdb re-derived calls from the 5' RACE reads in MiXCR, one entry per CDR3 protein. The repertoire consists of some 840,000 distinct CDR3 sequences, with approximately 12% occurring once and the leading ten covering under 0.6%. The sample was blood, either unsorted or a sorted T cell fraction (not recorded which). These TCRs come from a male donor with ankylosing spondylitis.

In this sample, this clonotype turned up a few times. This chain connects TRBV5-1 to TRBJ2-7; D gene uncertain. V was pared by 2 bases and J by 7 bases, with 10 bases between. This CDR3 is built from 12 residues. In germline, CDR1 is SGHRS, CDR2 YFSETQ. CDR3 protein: CASSLINGEQYF. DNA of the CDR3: TGCGCCAGCAGCTTAATTAACGGAGAGCAGTACTTC.

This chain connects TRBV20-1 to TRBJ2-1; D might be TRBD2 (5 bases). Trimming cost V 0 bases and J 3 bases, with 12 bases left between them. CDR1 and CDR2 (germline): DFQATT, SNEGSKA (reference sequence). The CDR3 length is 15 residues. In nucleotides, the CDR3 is TGCAGTGCTAGAGATTCTAAGCGGAACTACAATGAGCAGTTCTTC. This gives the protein CSARDSKRNYNEQFF.